The present entry profiles one T cell receptor beta chain with its context. The antigen is undetermined. The data were taken from a study of T cells in localized non-small cell lung cancer. Regarding the study as a whole: Density of T cells in blood, when higher, went with longer overall survival.

Using immunoSEQ multiplex PCR, the repertoire was profiled, and TCRdb retains in-frame clones only, with some absent. Among fewer than 20,000 clones listed, 80% to 90% were seen once. The germline V gene has CDR1 MNHNS and CDR2 SASEGT. This CDR3 comprises 13 residues. The sequence came from a male donor aged 60 or over with stage I lung adenocarcinoma. The chain has TRBV6-1 and TRBJ2-5; TRBD1 aligns across 8 bases. Gene TRBJ2-7 matches the end of the DNA better, so the J call may be wrong. The sample in question was peripheral blood, obtained before any cancer treatment. This chain's CDR3 is CATTGTGLHEQYF. The CDR3 DNA follows: TGTGCCACCACTGGGACAGGACTACACGAGCAGTACTTC.